This TCR beta chain was captured by sequencing in a study of identical twins. Using its own MiXCR run on the 5' RACE reads, TCRdb lists one record per CDR3 protein. Of roughly 1,500,000 distinct CDR3 sequences listed, around a third are singletons. The CDR3 totals 12 residues. V dropped 3 bases and J dropped 7 bases, with 7 bases sitting between them. The table lists this clonotype with a few counts. The sample consisted of cord blood. V gene TRBV12-3 or TRBV12-4 combines with J gene TRBJ1-5; D is uncertain. This receptor was obtained from a newborn girl in good health. DNA of the CDR3: TGTGCCAGCAGTTTGATAGGCCAGCCCCAGCATTTT. Translation gives CASSLIGQPQHF.